This TCR beta chain appears in the sequencing data of a study of blood T cell repertoires in COVID-19. The CDR3 spans 16 residues. V dropped 8 bases and J dropped 4; count of bases not matched to a gene: 8. CDR1 and CDR2 (germline): MDHEN, SYDVKM. Original processing methods: Estimates of nucleated cell counts were drawn from the amplification of reference gene primers. Sequenced by immunoSEQ multiplex PCR; TCRdb stores in-frame clones only, minus some. The V and J calls and clone size come from that table; D and trimming were worked out from the DNA. The sample shows tens of thousands of clones, roughly nine tenths of them seen only once.

The rearrangement uses TRBV28 and TRBJ2-3; 14 bases fit TRBD2. The receptor comes from a human donor with active COVID-19. The donor label of this sample is uncertain. The source material was peripheral blood. CDR3 sequence (DNA): TGTGCCAGCTCAACTGGGACTAGCGGGAGATCAGATACGCAGTATTTT. Translated, it gives CASSTGTSGRSDTQYF.